This TCR beta chain emerged from a study of blood T cell repertoires in COVID-19. Assay: immunoSEQ multiplex PCR; the TCRdb copy retains only in-frame clones and omits some. This table holds tens of thousands of clones, more than 75% found once. The CDR3 extends over 18 amino acids. J gave up 0 bases and V 2 bases, and 4 bases lay outside the gene matches. Germline values: CDR1 SGHRS, CDR2 YFSETQ. The clonotype was recovered from a human donor in a cohort sampled during active COVID-19. The material sequenced was peripheral blood. This chain links TRBV5-1 with TRBJ2-6, with 11 positions matching TRBD1. The CDR3 here is CASSFRGQGDSGANVLTF. CDR3 nucleotide sequence: TGCGCCAGCAGCTTTAGGGGACAGGGGGACTCTGGGGCCAACGTCCTGACTTTC.